These T cell receptor beta chains were read from a single sample in a study of T-cell memory formation after mild COVID-19. From the 5' RACE reads, TCRdb called clonotypes with MiXCR, one entry per CDR3 protein. The table lists about 270,000 distinct CDR3 sequences, roughly a sixth of them singletons. Sequenced: PBMCs or a T cell subset sorted from them (not recorded which). These receptors were taken from a man younger than 30 who had mild COVID-19 (a few samples of this study predate the infection). Cell type and time point are not known. The conserved cysteine and the conserved F or W are not part of the CDR3 here. Clone size is given for some rows only: seen once, a few or many times, or a class if the clone is expanded.

>10|.|TRBV10-3
AISERAGELF
>11|.|TRBV24-1
ATSVSGNQPQH
>12|few|TRBV2
ASRGGQRQETQY
>12|.|TRBV6-6
ASSYGTGRSPLH
>12|few|TRBV2
ASFRPGQQETQY
>11|few|TRBV9
ASSVAGGLGYT
>13|.|TRBV15
ATSRVDRGLNTQY
>13|few|TRBV15
ATTEDRGENQPQH
>10|many|TRBV12-3/TRBV12-4
ASSYDQETQY
>16|.|TRBV4-1
ASSQDEGGHLISYEQY
>11|few|TRBV12-3/TRBV12-4
ASSQQVNTEAF
>14|.|TRBV7-9
ASSSLVGGPYNEQF
>9|.|TRBV15
ATSREDEAF
>12|few|TRBV7-6
ASSNREGADTQY
>13|.|TRBV7-2
ASSFGQAGNYGYT
>13|few|TRBV14
ASSLVPGGITEQF
>13|.|TRBV18
ASSPNRGDTGELF
>14|few|TRBV11-2
ASSLAFTPGAETQY
>15|few|TRBV4-3
ASSQGPGTSGPDTQY
>13|.|TRBV5-1
ASSPGQGSQETQY
>11|few|TRBV24-1
ATRPGAGETQY
>13|few|TRBV6-5
ASSYMAGGLDTQY
>12|many|TRBV12-3/TRBV12-4
ASSLGALNSPLH
>10|.|TRBV6-5
ASRLAGSPLH
>11|few|TRBV12-3/TRBV12-4
ASRGTVGGELF
>11|.|TRBV18
ASSQRDNEKLF
>11|.|TRBV7-2
ASSLAERAGAF
>10|few|TRBV10-3
AISEQEQPQH
>11|.|TRBV6-5
ASRGISTDTQY
>12|few|TRBV5-1
ASSGPEAGGELF
>14|many|TRBV4-3
ASSQIVAGFTDTQY
>16|few|TRBV7-9
ASSSSTPRPSSYNEQF
>13|.|TRBV11-3
ASSRRWDSAGVQY
>14|.|TRBV5-5
ASSLGRGASYNEQF
>12|.|TRBV5-6
ASSLQGGYTEAF
>13|few|TRBV5-1
ASSHAVPRAGELF